The present TCR beta chain was sequenced within a study of T-cell reconstitution after alpha-beta-depleted transplantation in children. General study findings and limits: Expanded clones from the graft, numbering several hundred, reportedly supplied alpha-beta T cells about two months after transplant.

Unique molecular identifiers featured in how the TCRbeta library was prepared. One entry per CDR3 protein results from TCRdb running MiXCR on the PCR reads. The sample includes more than 200,000 distinct CDR3 sequences, 20% to 30% seen only once; the top ten take 4.8%. This clonotype was picked up a small number of times. Its matching antigen is unknown. V was shortened by 0 bases and J by 5 bases, with 17 bases between the two germline ends. Per germline, CDR1 SQVTM and CDR2 ANQGSEA. This CDR3 has 15 amino acids. This clonotype originated in a female patient between 2 and 10 years old who had a stem cell transplant for congenital amegakaryocytic thrombocytopenia, so the T cells may come from the graft donor. The material was PBMCs, mostly from graft donor cells, obtained 360 days after TCRalphabeta/CD19-depleted stem cell transplant. The genes are TRBV29-1 and TRBJ2-7; either TRBD1 or TRBD2 may supply D (5 bases each). The CDR3 loop reads CSVEDRAPGGNEQYF. The CDR3, as DNA: TGCAGCGTTGAAGATCGGGCCCCTGGGGGAAACGAGCAGTACTTC.